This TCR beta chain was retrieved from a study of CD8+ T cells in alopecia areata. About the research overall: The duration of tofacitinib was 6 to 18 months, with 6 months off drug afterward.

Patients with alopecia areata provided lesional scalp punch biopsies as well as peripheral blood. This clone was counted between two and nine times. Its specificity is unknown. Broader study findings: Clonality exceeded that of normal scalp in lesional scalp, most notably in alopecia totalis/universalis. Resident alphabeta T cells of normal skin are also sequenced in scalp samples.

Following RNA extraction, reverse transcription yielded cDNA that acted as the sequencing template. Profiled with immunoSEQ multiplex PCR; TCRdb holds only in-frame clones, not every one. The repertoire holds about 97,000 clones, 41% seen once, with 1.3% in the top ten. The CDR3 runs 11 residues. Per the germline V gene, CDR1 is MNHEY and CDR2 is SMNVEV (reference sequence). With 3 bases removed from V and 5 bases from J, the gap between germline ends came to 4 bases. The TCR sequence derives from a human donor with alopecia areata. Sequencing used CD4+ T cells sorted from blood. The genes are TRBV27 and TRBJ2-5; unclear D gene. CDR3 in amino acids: CASSFMETQYF. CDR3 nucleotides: TGTGCCAGCAGTTTTATGGAGACCCAGTACTTC.